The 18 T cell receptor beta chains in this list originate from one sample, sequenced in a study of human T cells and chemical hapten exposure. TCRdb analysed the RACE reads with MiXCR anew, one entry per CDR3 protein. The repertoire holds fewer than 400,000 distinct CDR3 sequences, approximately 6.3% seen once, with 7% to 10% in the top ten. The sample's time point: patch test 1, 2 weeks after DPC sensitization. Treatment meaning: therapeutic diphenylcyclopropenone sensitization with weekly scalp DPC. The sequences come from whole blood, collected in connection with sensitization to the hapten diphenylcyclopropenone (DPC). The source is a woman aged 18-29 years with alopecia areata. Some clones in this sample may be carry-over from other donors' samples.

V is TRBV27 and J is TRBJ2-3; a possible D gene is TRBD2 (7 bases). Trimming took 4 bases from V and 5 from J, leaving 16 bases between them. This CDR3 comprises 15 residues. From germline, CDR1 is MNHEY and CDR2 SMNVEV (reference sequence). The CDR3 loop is CASSWGGPPVDTQYF. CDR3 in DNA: TGTGCCAGCAGTTGGGGGGGCCCTCCGGTAGATACGCAGTATTTT.

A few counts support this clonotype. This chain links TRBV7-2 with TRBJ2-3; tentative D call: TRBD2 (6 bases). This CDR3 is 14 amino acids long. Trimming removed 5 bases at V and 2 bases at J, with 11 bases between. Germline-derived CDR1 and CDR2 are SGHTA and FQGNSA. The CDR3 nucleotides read TGTGCCAGCAGCCGGGGGTATTACACAGATACGCAGTATTTT. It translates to CASSRGYYTDTQYF. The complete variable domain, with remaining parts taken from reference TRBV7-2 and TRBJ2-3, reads GAGVSQSPSNKVTEKGKDVELRCDPISGHTALYWYRQSLGQGLEFLIYFQGNSAPDKSGLPSDRFSAERTGGSVSTLTIQRTQQEDSAVYLCASSRGYYTDTQYFGPGTRLTVL.

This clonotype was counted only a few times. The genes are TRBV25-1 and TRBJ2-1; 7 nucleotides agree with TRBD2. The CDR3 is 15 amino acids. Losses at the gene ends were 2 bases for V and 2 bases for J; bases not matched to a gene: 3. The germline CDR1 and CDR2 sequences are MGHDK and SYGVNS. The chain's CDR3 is CASSEPGGTYNEQFF. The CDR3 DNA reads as TGTGCCAGCAGTGAACCCGGGGGGACCTACAATGAGCAGTTCTTC. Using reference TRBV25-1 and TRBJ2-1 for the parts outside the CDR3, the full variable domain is EADIYQTPRYLVIGTGKKITLECSQTMGHDKMYWYQQDPGMELHLIHYSYGVNSTEKGDLSSESTVSRIRTEHFPLTLESARPSHTSQYLCASSEPGGTYNEQFFGPGTRLTVL.

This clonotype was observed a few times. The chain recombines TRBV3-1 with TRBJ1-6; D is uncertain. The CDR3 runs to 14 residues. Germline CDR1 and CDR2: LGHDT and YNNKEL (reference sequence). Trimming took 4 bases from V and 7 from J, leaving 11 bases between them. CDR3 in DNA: TGTGCCAGCAGCCCGACCAATAGGAATTCACCCCTCCACTTT. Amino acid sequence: CASSPTNRNSPLHF.

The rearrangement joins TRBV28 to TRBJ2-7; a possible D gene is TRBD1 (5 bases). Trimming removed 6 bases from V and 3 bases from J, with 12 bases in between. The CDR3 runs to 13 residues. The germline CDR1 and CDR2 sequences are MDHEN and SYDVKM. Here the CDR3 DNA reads TGTGCCAGCAGCCGACTCGACAGCTACGAGCAGTACTTC. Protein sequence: CASSRLDSYEQYF.

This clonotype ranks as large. The CDR3: CASSLSGAGTEAFF. CDR3 DNA sequence: TGTGCCAGCAGTTTGAGTGGGGCGGGCACTGAAGCTTTCTTT. The V call is TRBV12-3 or TRBV12-4, the J call TRBJ1-1, with TRBD1 as a possible D gene (5 bases). Deletions cut 3 bases from V and 4 bases from J, with 12 bases between. The CDR3 spans 14 residues.

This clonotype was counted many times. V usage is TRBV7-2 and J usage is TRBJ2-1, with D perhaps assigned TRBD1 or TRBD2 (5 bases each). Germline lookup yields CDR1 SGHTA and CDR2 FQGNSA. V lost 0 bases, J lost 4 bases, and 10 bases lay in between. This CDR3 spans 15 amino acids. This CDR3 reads CASSLARDLYNEQFF. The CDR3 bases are TGTGCCAGCAGCTTAGCCAGGGACCTATACAATGAGCAGTTCTTC.

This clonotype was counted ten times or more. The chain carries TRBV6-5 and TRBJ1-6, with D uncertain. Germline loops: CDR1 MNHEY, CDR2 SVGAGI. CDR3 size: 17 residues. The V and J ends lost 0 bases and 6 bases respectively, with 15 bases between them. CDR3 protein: CASSYSLHKLTNSPLHF. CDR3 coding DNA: TGTGCCAGCAGTTACTCCCTGCACAAGCTGACTAATTCACCCCTCCACTTT.

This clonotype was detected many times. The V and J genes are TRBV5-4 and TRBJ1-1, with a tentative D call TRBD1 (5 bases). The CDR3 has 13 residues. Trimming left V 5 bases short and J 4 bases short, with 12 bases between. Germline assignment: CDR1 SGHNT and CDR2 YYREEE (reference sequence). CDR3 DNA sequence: TGTGCCAGCAGGGGACGGGGTCCCACTGAAGCTTTCTTT. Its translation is CASRGRGPTEAFF.

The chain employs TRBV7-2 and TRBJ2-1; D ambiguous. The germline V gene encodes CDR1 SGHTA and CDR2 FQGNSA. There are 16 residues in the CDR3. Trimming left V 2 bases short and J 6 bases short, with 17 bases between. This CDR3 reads CASSLMRTAARNEQFF. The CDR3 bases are TGTGCCAGCAGCTTAATGAGAACCGCCGCGCGCAATGAGCAGTTCTTC.

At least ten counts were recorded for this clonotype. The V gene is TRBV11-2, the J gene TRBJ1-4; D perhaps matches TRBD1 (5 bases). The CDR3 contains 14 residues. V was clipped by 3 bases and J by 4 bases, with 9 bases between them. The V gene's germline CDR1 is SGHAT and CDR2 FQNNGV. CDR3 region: CASSLGLSNEKLFF. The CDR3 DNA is TGTGCCAGCAGCTTGGGGCTTAGTAATGAAAAACTGTTTTTT.

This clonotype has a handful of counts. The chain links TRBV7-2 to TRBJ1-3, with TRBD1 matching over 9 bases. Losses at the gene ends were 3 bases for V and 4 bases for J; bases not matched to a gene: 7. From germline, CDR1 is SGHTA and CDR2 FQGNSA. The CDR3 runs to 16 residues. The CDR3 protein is CASSFTGTGLGNTIYF. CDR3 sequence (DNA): TGTGCCAGCAGCTTCACCGGGACAGGGCTAGGAAACACCATATATTTT.

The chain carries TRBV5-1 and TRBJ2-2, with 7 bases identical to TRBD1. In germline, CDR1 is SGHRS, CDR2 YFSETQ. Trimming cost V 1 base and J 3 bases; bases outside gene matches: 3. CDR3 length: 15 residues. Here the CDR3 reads CASSLSGGYTGELFF. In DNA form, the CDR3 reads TGCGCCAGCAGCTTGTCAGGGGGTTACACCGGGGAGCTGTTTTTT.

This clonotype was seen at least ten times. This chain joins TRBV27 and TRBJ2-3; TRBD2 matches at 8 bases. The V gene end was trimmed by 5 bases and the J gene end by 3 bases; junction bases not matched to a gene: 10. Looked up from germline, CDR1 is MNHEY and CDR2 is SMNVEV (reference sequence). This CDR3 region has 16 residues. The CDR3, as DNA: TGTGCCAGCAGTACCCTACGAGCGGGGGCAACAGATACGCAGTATTTT. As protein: CASSTLRAGATDTQYF.

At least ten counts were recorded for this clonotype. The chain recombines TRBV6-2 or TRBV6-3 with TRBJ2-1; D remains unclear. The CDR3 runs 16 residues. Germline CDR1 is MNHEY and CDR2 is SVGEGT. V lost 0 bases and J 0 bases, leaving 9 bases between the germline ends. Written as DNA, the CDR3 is TGTGCCAGCAGTTACTCGACGCGCTCCTCCTACAATGAGCAGTTCTTC. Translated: CASSYSTRSSYNEQFF.

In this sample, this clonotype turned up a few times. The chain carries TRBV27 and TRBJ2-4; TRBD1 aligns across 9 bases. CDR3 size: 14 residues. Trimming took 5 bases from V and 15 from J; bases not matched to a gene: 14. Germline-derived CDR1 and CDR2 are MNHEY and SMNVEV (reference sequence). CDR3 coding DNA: TGTGCCAGCAGTACGACAGGGGGATCGGGGCCTCGGTACTTC. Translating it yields CASSTTGGSGPRYF.

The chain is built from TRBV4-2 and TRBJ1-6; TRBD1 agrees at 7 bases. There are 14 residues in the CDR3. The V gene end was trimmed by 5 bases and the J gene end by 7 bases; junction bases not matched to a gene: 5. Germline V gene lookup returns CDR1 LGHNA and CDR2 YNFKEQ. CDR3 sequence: CASSGGTANSPLHF. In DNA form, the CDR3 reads TGTGCCAGCAGCGGGGGGACAGCCAATTCACCCCTCCACTTT.

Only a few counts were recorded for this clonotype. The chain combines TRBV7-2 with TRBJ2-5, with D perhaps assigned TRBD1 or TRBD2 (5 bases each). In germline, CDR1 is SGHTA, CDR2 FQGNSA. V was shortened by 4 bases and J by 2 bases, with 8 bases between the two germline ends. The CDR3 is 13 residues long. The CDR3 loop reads CASSSGRQETQYF. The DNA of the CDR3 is TGTGCCAGCAGCTCGGGACGACAAGAGACCCAGTACTTC.